One sample yielded the 20 T cell receptor beta chains listed below, sequenced in a study of blood T cell repertoires in COVID-19. Method: immunoSEQ multiplex PCR; TCRdb's copy keeps in-frame clones and lacks some. The sample has about 96,000 clones; 80% to 90% are singletons. The specimen sequenced was peripheral blood. These receptors all come from a human donor with COVID-19, enrolled during active disease. The donor label of this sample is uncertain.

The chain joins TRBV29-1 to TRBJ2-2; D perhaps matches TRBD2 (6 bases). Germline V lookup: CDR1 SQVTM, CDR2 ANQGSEA. The CDR3 loop spans 12 amino acids. Trimming took 6 bases from V and 5 from J, leaving 10 bases between them. The CDR3 nucleotides are TGCAGCGTCTTTAGCGGTACCGGGGAGCTGTTTTTT. The encoded protein is CSVFSGTGELFF.

The V and J genes are TRBV4-1 and TRBJ1-1; no clear D. The germline CDR1 and CDR2 sequences are MGHRA and YSYEKL. Trimming shortened V by 5 bases and J by 7 bases, and 17 bases separated the two germline ends. The CDR3 is 14 residues long. CDR3 residues: CASSANREQDEAFF. CDR3 in DNA: TGCGCCAGCAGCGCCAACAGAGAGCAAGATGAAGCTTTCTTT.

The rearrangement joins TRBV9 to TRBJ1-2; the match to TRBD1 covers 11 bases. V trimming: 0 bases; J trimming: 8 bases; junction bases outside the gene matches: 9. From germline, CDR1 is SGDLS and CDR2 YYNGEE. The CDR3 has 16 residues. The CDR3 DNA reads TGTGCCAGCAGCGTAGACGGAGGACAGGGGGCAGGCGGCTACACCTTC. Protein sequence: CASSVDGGQGAGGYTF.

The V and J genes are TRBV3-1 (or the pseudogene TRBV3-2) and TRBJ1-1; D is unclear. The CDR3 sequence is 14 residues long. With 4 bases removed from V and 2 bases from J, the gap between germline ends came to 11 bases. Germline-derived CDR1 and CDR2 are LGHDT and YNNKEL (reference sequence). The CDR3 loop reads CASSLAVPNTEAFF. The DNA for the CDR3 is TGTGCCAGCAGCCTGGCGGTTCCAAACACTGAAGCTTTCTTT.

The V gene is TRBV9, the J gene TRBJ2-7; 9 nucleotides line up with TRBD1. V shed 5 bases, J shed 5 bases, and the junction held 8 bases outside the gene matches. Germline loops: CDR1 SGDLS, CDR2 YYNGEE. The CDR3 runs 14 residues. The CDR3 spells CASSRDREVDEQYF. The DNA of the CDR3 is TGTGCCAGCAGTCGGGACAGGGAGGTCGACGAGCAGTACTTC. Variable domain in full (rest from reference TRBV9 and TRBJ2-7): DSGVTQTPKHLITATGQRVTLRCSPRSGDLSVYWYQQSLDQGLQFLIQYYNGEERAKGNILERFSAQQFPDLHSELNLSSLELGDSALYFCASSRDREVDEQYFGPGTRLTVT.

This chain links TRBV7-6 with TRBJ1-1; no clear D. The germline V gene has CDR1 SGHVS and CDR2 FNYEAQ. The CDR3 sequence is 15 residues long. V lost 1 base and J lost 5, with 14 bases in between. The CDR3 loop is CASSLGRAGETEAFF. In DNA, the CDR3 is TGTGCCAGCAGCTTAGGGCGGGCAGGTGAGACTGAAGCTTTCTTT.

V usage is TRBV2 and J usage is TRBJ1-5; D may be TRBD1 (6 bases). This CDR3 is 14 amino acids long. V shed 6 bases and J shed 4 bases, with 13 bases lying between them. CDR1 and CDR2 (germline): SNHLY, FYNNEI. The CDR3 coding sequence is TGTGCCAGCAGCCAACAGGGTAGTAATCAGCCCCAGCATTTT. This translates into CASSQQGSNQPQHF.

The chain recombines TRBV4-1 with TRBJ1-1; no definite D call. The CDR3 has 15 residues. The ends were cut back, 1 base at V and 1 base at J, with 10 bases in the middle. Germline V gene lookup returns CDR1 MGHRA and CDR2 YSYEKL. CDR3 loop: CASSQANSRNTEAFF. CDR3 coding DNA: TGCGCCAGCAGCCAAGCGAACAGCCGGAACACTGAAGCTTTCTTT.

The chain combines TRBV9 with TRBJ1-1; TRBD1 aligns across 8 bases. The CDR3 runs to 15 residues. J was trimmed by 4 bases and V by 4 bases; bases with no gene match: 9. Per the germline V gene, CDR1 is SGDLS and CDR2 is YYNGEE. CDR3 bases: TGTGCCAGCAGCCCAAGGAGGACAGGGAGCACTGAAGCTTTCTTT. Encoded protein: CASSPRRTGSTEAFF.

This chain links TRBV6-1 with TRBJ2-1; 9 bases are shared with TRBD2. CDR1 and CDR2 from the germline V gene are MNHNS and SASEGT. The CDR3 consists of 16 residues. Trimming took 4 bases from V and 3 from J; bases not matched to a gene: 7. Written as DNA, the CDR3 is TGTGCCAGCAGTGTAGCAGCGGGGGGAAACTACAATGAGCAGTTCTTC. As protein: CASSVAAGGNYNEQFF.

CDR3 protein: CASSSLGSGRGEQFF. The CDR3 DNA sequence: TGTGCCAGCAGCTCGCTGGGAAGCGGGAGGGGTGAGCAGTTCTTC. This chain uses TRBV5-6 with TRBJ2-1, with TRBD2 matching over 10 bases. Trimming at V came to 3 bases and at J to 9 bases, leaving 9 bases not matched to a gene. The CDR3 has 15 amino acids. CDR1 SGHDT and CDR2 YYEEEE come from the germline V gene.

V and J are TRBV20-1 and TRBJ2-7, with unresolved D. Germline CDR1 DFQATT, CDR2 SNEGSKA (reference sequence). The CDR3 covers 12 residues. V was shortened by 3 bases and J by 3 bases, with 9 bases between the two germline ends. The chain's CDR3 is CSASPGSYEQYF. The DNA for the CDR3 is TGCAGTGCTAGTCCGGGTAGCTACGAGCAGTACTTC.

This chain joins TRBV5-1 and TRBJ1-6; perhaps TRBD1 as D (6 bases). From germline, CDR1 is SGHRS and CDR2 YFSETQ. The CDR3 covers 15 residues. Trimming cost V 4 bases and J 5 bases, with 13 bases left between them. CDR3 region: CASSPRTENNSPLHF. The CDR3 DNA reads as TGCGCCAGCAGCCCACGGACAGAAAATAATTCACCCCTCCACTTT. Based on the CDR3 plus reference TRBV5-1 and TRBJ1-6, the full variable domain is KAGVTQTPRYLIKTRGQQVTLSCSPISGHRSVSWYQQTPGQGLQFLFEYFSETQRNKGNFPGRFSGRQFSNSRSEMNVSTLELGDSALYLCASSPRTENNSPLHFGNGTRLTVT.

This sequence joins TRBV5-6 and TRBJ2-3; D unresolved. The CDR3 is 13 amino acids. In germline, CDR1 is SGHDT, CDR2 YYEEEE. With 3 bases removed from V and 8 bases from J, the gap between germline ends came to 13 bases. The CDR3 spells CASSSTLESTQYF. As DNA, the CDR3 is TGTGCCAGCAGCTCCACCTTGGAGAGTACGCAGTATTTT.

The chain employs TRBV2 and TRBJ2-7, with D possibly TRBD1 on 5 matching bases. CDR1 and CDR2 (germline): SNHLY, FYNNEI. Trimming removed 3 bases at V and 6 bases at J, with 15 bases between. This CDR3 comprises 14 residues. CDR3 nucleotide sequence: TGTGCCAGCAGTGAGGCCAGGGCAGGCGGCGAGCAGTACTTC. Its protein product is CASSEARAGGEQYF.

V gene TRBV6-5 combines with J gene TRBJ1-1; D gene unclear. Germline loops: CDR1 MNHEY, CDR2 SVGAGI. The V gene lost 2 bases and the J gene lost 4 bases, with 11 bases spanning the gap. The CDR3 runs to 14 residues. CDR3 in DNA: TGTGCCAGCAGTTACGGTACGGGGAGCACTGAAGCTTTCTTT. It codes for CASSYGTGSTEAFF.

The rearrangement uses TRBV3-1 (or the pseudogene TRBV3-2) and TRBJ2-7, with D possibly being TRBD1 (6 bases). CDR3 length equals 17 residues. The germline gives CDR1 LGHDT, CDR2 YNNKEL (reference sequence). V lost 0 bases and J lost 2, with 17 bases in between. The DNA of the CDR3 is TGTGCCAGCAGCCAAGATTTTGCCTTACAGGGAACCTACGAGCAGTACTTC. As protein: CASSQDFALQGTYEQYF.

V is TRBV11-3 and J is TRBJ2-7; a weak D match, TRBD2 (5 bases). The V gene's germline CDR1 is SGHNT and CDR2 YENEEA. This CDR3 region has 13 residues. Trimming took 0 bases from V and 10 from J, leaving 13 bases between them. DNA of the CDR3: TGTGCCAGCAGCTTAGATCCATCCCGGGAACAGTACTTC. Its translation is CASSLDPSREQYF.

The DNA of the CDR3 is TGTGCCAGCAGCTTGACGGGACACTCCACAGGGGAACTGTTTTTT. This translates into CASSLTGHSTGELFF. The genes are TRBV5-4 and TRBJ1-4, with 7 bases aligning to TRBD1. Germline assignment: CDR1 SGHNT and CDR2 YYREEE (reference sequence). Unmatched junction bases numbered 12, after V lost 1 base and J lost 12 bases. There are 15 residues in the CDR3.

The chain combines TRBV7-9 with TRBJ2-3, with 12 bases identical to TRBD2. Trimming cost V 5 bases and J 3 bases; bases outside gene matches: 3. The germline gives CDR1 SEHNR, CDR2 FQNEAQ (reference sequence). This CDR3 spans 15 amino acids. The CDR3: CASSGGTSGTDTQYF. The CDR3 region has the DNA TGTGCCAGCAGCGGGGGGACTAGCGGGACAGATACGCAGTATTTT. Full variable domain (outside the CDR3, taken from reference TRBV7-9 and TRBJ2-3): DTGVSQNPRHKITKRGQNVTFRCDPISEHNRLYWYRQTLGQGPEFLTYFQNEAQLEKSRLLSDRFSAERPKGSFSTLEIQRTEQGDSAMYLCASSGGTSGTDTQYFGPGTRLTVL.